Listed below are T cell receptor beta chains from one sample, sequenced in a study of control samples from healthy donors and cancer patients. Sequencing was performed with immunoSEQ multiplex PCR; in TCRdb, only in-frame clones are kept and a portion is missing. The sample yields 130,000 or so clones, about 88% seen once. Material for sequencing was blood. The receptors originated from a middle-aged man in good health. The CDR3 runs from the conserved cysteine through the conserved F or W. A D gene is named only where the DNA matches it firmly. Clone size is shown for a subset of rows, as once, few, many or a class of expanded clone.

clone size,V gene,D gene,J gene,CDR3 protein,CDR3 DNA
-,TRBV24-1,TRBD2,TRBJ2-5,CATSDSLTSGGGETQYF,TGTGCCACCAGTGATTCCCTGACTAGCGGGGGGGGAGAGACCCAGTACTTC
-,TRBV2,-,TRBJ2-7,CASSDDQVYEQYF,TGTGCCAGCAGTGATGACCAGGTCTACGAGCAGTACTTC
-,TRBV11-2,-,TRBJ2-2,CASSLGRGFRAGELFF,TGTGCCAGCAGCTTGGGAAGGGGTTTTCGGGCCGGGGAGCTGTTTTTT
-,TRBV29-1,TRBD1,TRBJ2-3,CSVSRDSSDTQYF,TGCAGCGTGAGTCGGGACAGTTCAGATACGCAGTATTTT
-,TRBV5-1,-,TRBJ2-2,CASGMDGGTGELFF,TGCGCCAGTGGTATGGACGGTGGCACCGGGGAGCTGTTTTTT
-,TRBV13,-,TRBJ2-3,CASSFRRGTDTQYF,TGTGCCAGCAGCTTTCGGAGAGGCACAGATACGCAGTATTTT
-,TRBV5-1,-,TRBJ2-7,CASSLAGNEQYF,TGCGCCAGCAGCTTGGCAGGGAACGAGCAGTACTTC
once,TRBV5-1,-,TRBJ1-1,CASSGTGPLNTEAFF,TGCGCCAGCAGCGGAACAGGGCCCTTGAACACTGAAGCTTTCTTT
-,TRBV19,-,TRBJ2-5,CASSQRETQYF,TGTGCCAGTAGTCAAAGAGAGACCCAGTACTTC
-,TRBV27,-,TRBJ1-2,CASSLSYTSFYGYTF,TGTGCCAGCAGTTTATCCTACACCTCTTTCTATGGCTACACCTTC
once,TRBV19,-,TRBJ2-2,CASSILLQVNTGELFF,TGTGCCAGTAGTATTCTTCTACAGGTGAACACCGGGGAGCTGTTTTTT
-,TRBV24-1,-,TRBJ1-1,CATSDGPREAFF,TGTGCCACCTCCGACGGACCCCGTGAAGCTTTCTTT
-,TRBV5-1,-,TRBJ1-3,CASSLGGELGNTIYF,TGCGCCAGCAGCTTGGGAGGGGAGTTGGGAAACACCATATATTTT
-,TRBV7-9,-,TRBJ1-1,CASSLPGWGDTEAFF,TGTGCCAGCAGCCTACCCGGGTGGGGGGACACTGAAGCTTTCTTT
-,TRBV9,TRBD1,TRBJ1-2,CASNPGGFYGYTF,TGTGCCAGCAACCCAGGGGGGTTCTATGGCTACACCTTC
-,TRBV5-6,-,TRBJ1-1,CASSLGSSGSAFF,TGTGCCAGCAGCTTGGGGTCGTCAGGGTCAGCTTTCTTT
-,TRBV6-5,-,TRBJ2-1,CASRQTSLEQFF,TGTGCCAGCAGACAAACTAGCCTTGAGCAGTTCTTC
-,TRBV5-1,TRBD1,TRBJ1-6,CASSLDRVGNSPLHF,TGCGCCAGCAGCCTCGACAGGGTTGGTAATTCACCCCTCCACTTT
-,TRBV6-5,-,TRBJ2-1,CASSYSTPPGEFF,TGTGCCAGCAGTTACTCGACCCCCCCGGGCGAGTTCTTC
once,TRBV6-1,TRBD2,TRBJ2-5,CASSGGGLAGFQETQYF,TGTGCCAGCAGTGGGGGGGGACTAGCGGGGTTCCAAGAGACCCAGTACTTC
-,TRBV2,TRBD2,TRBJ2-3,CASPGEGHTDTQYF,TGTGCCAGCCCGGGGGAGGGGCATACAGATACGCAGTATTTT
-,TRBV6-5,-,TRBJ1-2,CASSKGVWDYGYTF,TGTGCCAGCTCCAAAGGTGTGTGGGACTATGGCTACACCTTC
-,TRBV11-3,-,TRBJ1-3,CASSLANSGNTIYF,TGTGCCAGCAGCTTAGCTAACTCTGGAAACACCATATATTTT
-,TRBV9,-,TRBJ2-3,CASSSRRDATDTQYF,TGTGCCAGCAGCTCCCGAAGGGATGCCACAGATACGCAGTATTTT
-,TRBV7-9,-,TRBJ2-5,CASSLASSQETQYF,TGTGCCAGCAGCTTAGCAAGTAGCCAAGAGACCCAGTACTTC
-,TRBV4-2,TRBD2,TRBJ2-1,CASSPTSGGPNNEQFF,TGTGCCAGCAGCCCGACTAGCGGGGGACCCAACAATGAGCAGTTCTTC
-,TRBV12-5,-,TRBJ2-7,CASGRGMGEQYF,TGTGCTAGTGGAAGGGGGATGGGGGAGCAGTACTTC
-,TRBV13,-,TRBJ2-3,CASSPWTAPTDTQYF,TGTGCCAGCAGCCCCTGGACAGCACCCACAGATACGCAGTATTTT
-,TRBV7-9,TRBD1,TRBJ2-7,CASSSDRANFYEQYF,TGTGCCAGCAGCTCCGACAGGGCTAACTTCTACGAGCAGTACTTC
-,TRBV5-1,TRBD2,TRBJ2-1,CASSFTSGASSYNEQFF,TGCGCCAGCAGCTTCACTAGCGGGGCGAGCTCCTACAATGAGCAGTTCTTC
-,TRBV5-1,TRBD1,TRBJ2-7,CASSSLTGGILDEQYF,TGCGCCAGCAGCTCCTTGACAGGGGGCATTTTAGACGAGCAGTACTTC
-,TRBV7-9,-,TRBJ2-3,CASSSFISGDTQYF,TGTGCCAGCAGTTCCTTCATCAGCGGAGATACGCAGTATTTT
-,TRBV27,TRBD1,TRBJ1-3,CASSSRQGLSGNTIYF,TGTGCCAGCAGTAGCCGACAGGGGCTCTCTGGAAACACCATATATTTT
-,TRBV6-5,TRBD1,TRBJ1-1,CASSKYRDRDEAFF,TGTGCCAGCTCCAAGTACCGGGACAGGGATGAAGCTTTCTTT
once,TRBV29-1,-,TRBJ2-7,CSVWAFTEQYF,TGCAGCGTGTGGGCATTTACAGAGCAGTACTTC
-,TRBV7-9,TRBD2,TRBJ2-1,CASSPRGGSGAPYNEQFF,TGTGCCAGCAGCCCTAGGGGGGGTAGCGGGGCCCCATACAATGAGCAGTTCTTC
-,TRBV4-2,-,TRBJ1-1,CASRGRASTEAFF,TGTGCCAGCAGAGGCAGGGCGAGCACTGAAGCTTTCTTT
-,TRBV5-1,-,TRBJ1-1,CASSTFPTAEAFF,TGCGCCAGCAGCACCTTCCCGACGGCTGAAGCTTTCTTT
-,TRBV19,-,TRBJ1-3,CATAPGGGSGNTIYF,TGTGCCACCGCACCAGGAGGAGGCTCTGGAAACACCATATATTTT
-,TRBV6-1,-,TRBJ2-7,CASSEDIQGGQYF,TGTGCCAGCAGTGAAGACATTCAGGGTGGGCAGTACTTC
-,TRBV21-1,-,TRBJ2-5,CASSSSGYQETQYF,TGTGCCAGCAGCAGCAGCGGGTACCAAGAGACCCAGTACTTC
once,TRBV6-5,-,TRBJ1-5,CASRLQGYQPQHF,TGTGCCAGCAGGTTGCAGGGATATCAGCCCCAGCATTTT
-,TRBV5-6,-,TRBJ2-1,CASSLPGDSYNEQFF,TGTGCCAGCAGCTTGCCCGGGGACTCCTACAATGAGCAGTTCTTC
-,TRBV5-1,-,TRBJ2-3,CASSPTPGANTLTDTQYF,TGCGCCAGCAGCCCCACCCCAGGGGCAAATACTCTTACAGATACGCAGTATTTT
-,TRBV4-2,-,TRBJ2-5,CASSQGLVGGERETQYF,TGTGCCAGCAGCCAAGGTCTTGTAGGGGGGGAAAGGGAGACCCAGTACTTC
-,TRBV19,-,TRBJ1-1,CASSIRGGNTEAFF,TGTGCCAGTAGTATCAGGGGAGGCAACACTGAAGCTTTCTTT
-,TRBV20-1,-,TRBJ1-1,CSASRDRVAFF,TGCAGTGCTAGCCGGGATAGGGTAGCTTTCTTT
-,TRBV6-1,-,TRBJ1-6,CASSELGANSPLHF,TGTGCCAGCAGTGAACTGGGGGCGAATTCACCCCTCCACTTT
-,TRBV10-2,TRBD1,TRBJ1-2,CASSERGTGYTYGYTF,TGCGCCAGCAGTGAGAGGGGGACAGGGTACACCTATGGCTACACCTTC
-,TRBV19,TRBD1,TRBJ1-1,CASSNTGDTVAFF,TGTGCCAGTAGTAATACAGGGGACACGGTAGCTTTCTTT
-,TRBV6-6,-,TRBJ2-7,CASSLSQSYEQYF,TGTGCCAGCAGTTTGTCACAGTCCTACGAGCAGTACTTC
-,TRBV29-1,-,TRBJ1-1,CSVPSTVNTEAFF,TGCAGCGTTCCCTCGACAGTTAACACTGAAGCTTTCTTT
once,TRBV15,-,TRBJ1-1,CATSRPPTVNTEAFF,TGTGCCACCAGCAGACCCCCCACAGTGAACACTGAAGCTTTCTTT